This TCR beta chain was profiled in a study of T cell responses to AZD1222 COVID-19 vaccine. Study conclusions and caveats: Nearly half of spike-specific TCRs reportedly go after variant regions that carry no mutations. An increase in Spike-specific TCR breadth and depth was observed after two AZD1222 doses.

In regard to this clone: Its antigen is unknown.

Profiled with immunoSEQ multiplex PCR; TCRdb holds only in-frame clones, not every one. Here the sample spans fewer than 150,000 clones, nearly 95% being singletons. The CDR3 contains 14 residues. The ends were cut back, 3 bases at V and 7 bases at J, with 13 bases in the middle. The germline gives CDR1 PRHDT, CDR2 FYEKMQ (reference sequence). The clonotype was recovered from an adult in good health. The V and J genes are TRBV13 and TRBJ1-5; no reliable D call. Here the sequenced sample was peripheral blood, taken on day 0 of AZD1222 vaccination. The CDR3 reads CASSFSGGGQPQHF. In DNA, the CDR3 is TGTGCCAGCAGCTTCAGCGGAGGAGGGCAGCCCCAGCATTTT. Drawing the rest from reference TRBV13 and TRBJ1-5, the complete variable domain is AAGVIQSPRHLIKEKRETATLKCYPIPRHDTVYWYQQGPGQDPQFLISFYEKMQSDKGSIPDRFSAQQFSDYHSELNMSSLELGDSALYFCASSFSGGGQPQHFGDGTRLSIL.